The source of this T cell receptor (beta chain) is a study of CD8 T cells in Susac syndrome. RNA, at roughly 0.5 to 1 ug, was reverse transcribed with random hexamers. immunoSEQ multiplex PCR amplified TCR beta CDR3 across 54 Vbeta, 13 Jbeta. Via MiXCR, TCRdb re-called the immunoSEQ multiplex PCR reads, giving one row per CDR3 protein. Altogether some 220,000 distinct CDR3 sequences are present, roughly 96% being singletons, with the ten largest covering 0.075% to 0.095%. Per germline, CDR1 MDHEN and CDR2 SYDVKM. Between the trimmed V and J ends, which lost 8 bases and 2 bases, there was a span of 11 bases. The CDR3 runs to 13 residues. CD8+ and CD4+ T cells circulating in blood were sequenced for TCR beta. The multiple sclerosis control cohort comprised treatment-naive individuals presenting with stable or active relapsing-remitting disease. TEMRA cells were enriched by FACS, while CD8+ and CD4+ T cells were obtained through a negative isolation that was performed magnetically.

The receptor comes from a human donor with multiple sclerosis. This chain connects TRBV28 to TRBJ2-3; D perhaps matches TRBD2 (6 bases). Material for sequencing was CD4+ T cells from PBMCs. CDR3: CASGSGDTDTQYF. DNA of the CDR3: TGTGCCAGCGGTTCGGGGGACACAGATACGCAGTATTTT.